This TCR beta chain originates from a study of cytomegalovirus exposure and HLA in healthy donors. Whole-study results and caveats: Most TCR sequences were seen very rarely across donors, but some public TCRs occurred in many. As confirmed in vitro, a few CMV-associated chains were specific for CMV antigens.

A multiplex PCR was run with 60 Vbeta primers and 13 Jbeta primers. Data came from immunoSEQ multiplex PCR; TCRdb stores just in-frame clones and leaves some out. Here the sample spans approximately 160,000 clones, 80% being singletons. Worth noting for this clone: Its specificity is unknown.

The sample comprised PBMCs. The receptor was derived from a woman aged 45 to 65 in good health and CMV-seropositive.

The CDR3 protein is CASSDYRAGAKNIQYF. The CDR3 DNA reads as TGTGCCAGCAGTGATTACAGGGCGGGGGCAAAAAACATTCAGTACTTC. J is TRBJ2-4 and V is TRBV2, with a weak D call TRBD2 (7 bases). Germline lookup yields CDR1 SNHLY and CDR2 FYNNEI. The CDR3 is made up of 16 amino acids. V lost 3 bases to trimming and J lost 4 bases, with 16 bases between them.